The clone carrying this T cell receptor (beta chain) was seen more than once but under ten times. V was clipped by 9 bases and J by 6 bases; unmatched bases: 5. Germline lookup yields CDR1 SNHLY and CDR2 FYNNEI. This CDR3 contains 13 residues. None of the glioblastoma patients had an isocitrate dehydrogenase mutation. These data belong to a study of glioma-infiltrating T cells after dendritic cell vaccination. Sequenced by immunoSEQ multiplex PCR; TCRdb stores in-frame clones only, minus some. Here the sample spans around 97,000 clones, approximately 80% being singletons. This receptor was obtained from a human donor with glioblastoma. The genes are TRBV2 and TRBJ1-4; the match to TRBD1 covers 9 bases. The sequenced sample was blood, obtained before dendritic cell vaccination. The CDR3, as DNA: TGTGCCAGTCAGACAGGGGGTTATGAAAAACTGTTTTTT. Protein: CASQTGGYEKLFF.